The clone carrying this TCR beta chain was picked up many times. A modified ARM-PCR protocol with three rounds of nested PCR amplified TCRbeta. Each CDR3 protein gets one entry after TCRdb re-called the multiplex PCR reads with MiXCR. The sample lists about 110,000 distinct CDR3 sequences; 84% were seen once. The data originate from a study of tumor and adjacent non-tumor tissue in lung cancer. The wider study: The cohort had about a dozen adenocarcinoma, 2 squamous cell and 1 small cell patients.

The template was RNA from unsorted bulk tissue. Germline V gene sequence: CDR1 DFQATT, CDR2 SNEGSKA (reference sequence). The CDR3 sequence is 14 residues long. Trimming shortened V by 5 bases and J by 7 bases, and 18 bases separated the two germline ends. The chain joins TRBV20-1 to TRBJ1-5; TRBD1 might be the D (5 bases). This receptor was taken from a man in his 70s with non-small cell lung cancer. The source material was lung tumor tissue. The CDR3 nucleotides are TGCAGTGCTGACGGTGGAGGGGTCGGGCAGCCCCAGCATTTT. Encoded protein: CSADGGGVGQPQHF.